A single T cell receptor beta chain is shown here with its context. Its antigen is currently unknown. The source of the sample is a study of CD8+ T cells in alopecia areata. Overall study: The drug, oral tofacitinib, was given to treated patients at 5 to 10 mg twice daily.

The trim removed 5 bases at V and 6 bases at J, leaving 10 bases unmatched. This CDR3 has 16 amino acids. Germline assignment: CDR1 SEHNR and CDR2 FQNEAQ (reference sequence). Treatment given: oral pan-JAK inhibitor, 5-10 mg twice daily. RNA, once extracted, was reverse transcribed into cDNA for use as the sequencing template. Sequencing was performed with immunoSEQ multiplex PCR; in TCRdb, only in-frame clones are kept and a portion is missing. The table records over 95,000 clones, roughly two thirds of them present only once. Points from the study as a whole: Sequencing of scalp samples also includes resident alphabeta T cells from normal skin.

The sequence came from a human donor with alopecia areata. The input for sequencing was CD8+ T cells sorted from blood, taken at week 4, from a patient treated with tofacitinib. The J gene is TRBJ2-1, the V gene TRBV7-9; 10 nucleotides match TRBD2. CDR3 DNA: TGTGCCAGCAGCCCTAAAAGCGGGAGGGCCGCCAATGAGCAGTTCTTC. It encodes CASSPKSGRAANEQFF.